This TCR beta chain comes out of a study of blood T cell repertoires in COVID-19 (dated by TCRdb to between 2020 and 2021). With respect to the entire study: Collaborator samples came from the United States, Italy and Spain and covered acute and convalescent phases of COVID-19. The prospective study material was composed of cDNA or gDNA derived from T cells, B-cell-depleted T cells, or PBMCs. The sample metadata nearly always contained a de-identified subject ID, COVID-19 status, age in years and sex. HLA class I and class II types, where available, came from metadata supplied by the sample provider rather than from assay-based typing. The repertoires were released in a freely available public database intended as a resource for research on the immune response to SARS-CoV-2. Subjects who had been exposed to COVID-19, were actively infected with it, or had recovered from it provided the deeply sampled blood TCRbeta repertoires that made up the dataset. Samples came from the ongoing ImmuneRACE study (first 160 participants) plus 1,254 subjects from 6 global collaborators. Results and caveats for the whole study, not just this receptor: Clinical and demographic metadata were provided uncurated, with the amount varying by source and participant.

Participants in the prospective study were aged 18 to 89 years, lived in 20 to 25 United States geographic areas, and enrolled through a virtual design. In the prospective study, cohorts were assigned on the basis of participant-reported clinical history obtained from a screening survey and a study questionnaire. For ImmuneRACE Cohort 3, a participant was defined as recovered based on two consecutive negative NP/OP PCR tests, clearance by a healthcare professional, or resolution of symptoms. Mobile phlebotomists in the prospective study collected whole blood, serum and a nasopharyngeal or oropharyngeal swab from every participant. Additional blood draws and questionnaires over an approximately two-month period could optionally be provided by prospective study participants. Prospective study blood samples were shipped either frozen or at room temperature before DNA extraction. The CDR3, from cysteine to phenylalanine, totals 13 residues. Only the CDR3 DNA is retained, 39 bases long and in frame from the first base. Based on the germline V gene, the CDR1 and CDR2 sequences are MGHDK and SYGVNS. V loses 1 base, J loses 8 bases, and the germline ends lie 8 bases apart.

The immunoSEQ Assay, a bias-controlled multiplex PCR, was used to amplify TCRbeta CDR3 regions from genomic DNA. The study's own analysis went as follows. Within the assay, amplification of reference gene primers was used to estimate how many nucleated cells each sample contained. To quantify the absolute abundance of each unique TCRbeta CDR3 rearrangement, sequence reads were collapsed and filtered. For each sample, productive Simpson clonality was calculated by taking the square root of Simpson's diversity index across productive rearrangements. Here the immuneACCESS table is served through TCRdb, limited to in-frame sequences with V and J called. Missing clones are a known gap in these copies; in checked studies unresolved V genes cover under half, and the rest lacks a known reason. That table is the source of V, J and clone size, and D and trimming were worked out from the DNA. The sample table shows 490,000 or so clones, and around 85% are seen once. Around 7.9% of the sample lies in the top ten.

With regard to this clone: Its cognate antigen has yet to be identified. Per-nucleotide qualities are absent, and no much larger clonotype sits a single base away.

Sequenced: PBMCs or T cells enriched from blood (not recorded which). The V and J segments used are TRBV25-1 and TRBJ1-4, with the D gene not confidently named. The sequence was collected from a woman aged 55-70 years who had recovered from COVID-19. CDR3 reads: CASSESGWEKLFF. The bases read TGTGCCAGCAGTGAATCGGGATGGGAAAAACTGTTTTTT.